What follows describes a single T cell receptor (beta chain). Its target is unknown. The data were obtained in a study of cytomegalovirus exposure and HLA in healthy donors. Study results and limitations: A later analysis found that most CMV-associated TCR beta chains appeared HLA-restricted.

Researchers ran the PCR with 60 Vbeta and 13 Jbeta primers. Per the study methods: An analysis performed later counted roughly 79 million unique TCR beta chains (roughly 11 million of them shared). The assay was immunoSEQ multiplex PCR, and TCRdb's table has in-frame clones only and misses some. That table furnishes V, J and clone size, whereas the DNA furnished D and trimming. The data contain roughly 80,000 clones, around two thirds of them singletons. The germline gives CDR1 SGHRS, CDR2 YFSETQ. V trimming: 0 bases; J trimming: 4 bases; junction bases outside the gene matches: 6. The CDR3 extends over 16 amino acids.

Source material: PBMCs. This TCR was sampled from a woman aged 45-60 years in good health and CMV-seropositive. This chain uses TRBV5-1 with TRBJ1-3; 8 bases fit TRBD1. The CDR3 here is CASSLVSGGYGNTIYF. Written as DNA, the CDR3 is TGCGCCAGCAGCTTGGTCTCAGGGGGCTACGGAAACACCATATATTTT.